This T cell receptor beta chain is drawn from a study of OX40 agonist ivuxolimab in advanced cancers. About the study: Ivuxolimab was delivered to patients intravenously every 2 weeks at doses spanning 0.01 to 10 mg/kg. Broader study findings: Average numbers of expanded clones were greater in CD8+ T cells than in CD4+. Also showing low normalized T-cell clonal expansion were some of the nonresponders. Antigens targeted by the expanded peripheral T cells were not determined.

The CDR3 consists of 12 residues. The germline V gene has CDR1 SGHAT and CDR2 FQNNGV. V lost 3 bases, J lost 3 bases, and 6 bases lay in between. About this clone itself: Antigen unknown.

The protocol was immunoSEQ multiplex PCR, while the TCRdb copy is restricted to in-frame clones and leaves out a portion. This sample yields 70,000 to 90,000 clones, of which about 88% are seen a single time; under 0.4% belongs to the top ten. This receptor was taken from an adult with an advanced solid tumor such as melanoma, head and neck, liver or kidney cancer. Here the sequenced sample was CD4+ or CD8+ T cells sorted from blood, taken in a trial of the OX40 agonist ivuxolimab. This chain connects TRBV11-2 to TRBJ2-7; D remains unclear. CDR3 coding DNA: TGTGCCAGCAGCTTGGCAAACTACGAGCAGTACTTC. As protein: CASSLANYEQYF.